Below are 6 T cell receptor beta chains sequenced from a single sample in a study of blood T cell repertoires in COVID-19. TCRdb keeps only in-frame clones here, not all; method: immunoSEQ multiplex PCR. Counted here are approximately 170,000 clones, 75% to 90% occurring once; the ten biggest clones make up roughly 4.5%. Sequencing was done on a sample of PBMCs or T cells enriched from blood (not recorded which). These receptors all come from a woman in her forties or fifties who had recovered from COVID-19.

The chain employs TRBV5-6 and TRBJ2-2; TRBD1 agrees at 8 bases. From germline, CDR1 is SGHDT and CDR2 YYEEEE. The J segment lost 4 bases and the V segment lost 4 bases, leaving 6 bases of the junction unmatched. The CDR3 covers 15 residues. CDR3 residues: CASSPDRESTGELFF. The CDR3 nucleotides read TGTGCCAGCAGCCCGGACAGGGAGAGCACCGGGGAGCTGTTTTTT.

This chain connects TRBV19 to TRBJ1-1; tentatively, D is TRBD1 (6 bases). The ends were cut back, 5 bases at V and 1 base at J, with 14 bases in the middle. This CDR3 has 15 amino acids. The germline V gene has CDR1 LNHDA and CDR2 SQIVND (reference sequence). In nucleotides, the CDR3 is TGTGCCAGTAGTGCGGGGGCCGCACCGAACACTGAAGCTTTCTTT. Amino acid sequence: CASSAGAAPNTEAFF.

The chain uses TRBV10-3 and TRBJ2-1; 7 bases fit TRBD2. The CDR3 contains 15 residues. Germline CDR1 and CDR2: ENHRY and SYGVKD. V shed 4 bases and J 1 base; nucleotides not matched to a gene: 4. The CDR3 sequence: CAISGMGGSYNEQFF. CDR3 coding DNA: TGTGCCATCAGTGGGATGGGGGGGTCCTACAATGAGCAGTTCTTC.

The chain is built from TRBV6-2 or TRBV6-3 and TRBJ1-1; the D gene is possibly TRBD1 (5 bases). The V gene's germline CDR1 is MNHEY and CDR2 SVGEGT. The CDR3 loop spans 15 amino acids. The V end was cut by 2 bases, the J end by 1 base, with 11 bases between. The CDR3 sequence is CASSYRGQKNTEAFF. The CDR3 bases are TGTGCCAGCAGTTACAGGGGTCAGAAGAACACTGAAGCTTTCTTT.

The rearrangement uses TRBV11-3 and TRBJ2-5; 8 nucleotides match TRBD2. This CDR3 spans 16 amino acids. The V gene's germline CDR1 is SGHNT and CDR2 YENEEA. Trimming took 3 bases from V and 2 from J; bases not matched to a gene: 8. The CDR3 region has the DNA TGTGCCAGCAGCTTTAGCGGTGAGCGGGGGCAAGAGACCCAGTACTTC. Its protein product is CASSFSGERGQETQYF.

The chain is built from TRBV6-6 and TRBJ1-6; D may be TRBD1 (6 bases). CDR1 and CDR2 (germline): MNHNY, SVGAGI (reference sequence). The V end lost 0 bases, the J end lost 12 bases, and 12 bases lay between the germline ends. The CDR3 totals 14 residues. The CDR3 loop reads CASSYSLWGLPLHF. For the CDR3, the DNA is TGTGCCAGCAGTTACTCTTTATGGGGGCTACCCCTCCACTTT.